Below are 26 T cell receptor beta chains sequenced from a single sample in a study of blood T cell repertoires in COVID-19. Data came from immunoSEQ multiplex PCR; TCRdb stores just in-frame clones and leaves some out. The data contain 200,000 to 250,000 clones, around 83% of them singletons. Sequenced: peripheral blood. The origin of the receptors is a human donor in a cohort sampled during active COVID-19.

The V call is TRBV2, the J call TRBJ1-2; D is ambiguous. The V gene's germline CDR1 is SNHLY and CDR2 FYNNEI. The CDR3 totals 12 residues. The V end lost 7 bases, the J end lost 4 bases, and 10 bases lay between the germline ends. CDR3 residues: CASNQDFYGYTF. In DNA form, the CDR3 reads TGTGCCAGCAATCAAGACTTCTATGGCTACACCTTC.

This chain links TRBV19 with TRBJ1-5, with 10 bases fitting TRBD1. CDR3 length equals 17 residues. Germline CDR1 reads LNHDA; CDR2 reads SQIVND (reference sequence). J gave up 3 bases and V 5 bases, and 10 bases lay outside the gene matches. This chain's CDR3 is CASSHSRDRGSNQPQHF. The CDR3 nucleotides are TGTGCCAGTAGTCACTCCCGGGACAGGGGCTCCAATCAGCCCCAGCATTTT.

The chain couples TRBV21-1 to TRBJ2-4; the table's D call of TRBD2 was not tested on the DNA. TRBV21-1 is a recognized pseudogene. This CDR3 region has 17 residues. CDR3 residues: CASSKGFTGRAKNIQYF. The CDR3 bases are TGTGCCAGCAGCAAAGGTTTTACGGGGAGAGCCAAAAACATTCAGTACTTC.

V is TRBV13 and J is TRBJ2-7; tentative D call: TRBD1 (5 bases). The CDR3 covers 15 residues. Trimming left V 0 bases short and J 0 bases short, with 9 bases between. The germline gives CDR1 PRHDT, CDR2 FYEKMQ (reference sequence). CDR3 sequence (DNA): TGTGCCAGCAGCTTAGGCCAGGGTAGCTCCTACGAGCAGTACTTC. Translation: CASSLGQGSSYEQYF.

This clone was found a few times. The rearrangement joins TRBV10-1 to TRBJ2-7; maybe TRBD1 (6 bases). Per the germline V gene, CDR1 is WNHNN and CDR2 is SYGVQD (reference sequence). The V and J ends lost 2 bases and 7 bases respectively, with 9 bases between them. The CDR3 totals 12 residues. This CDR3 is CASSEPQGEQYF. CDR3 sequence (DNA): TGCGCCAGCAGTGAGCCACAGGGTGAGCAGTACTTC.

The V and J genes are TRBV30 and TRBJ2-7, with a tentative D call TRBD1 (5 bases). V was trimmed by 0 bases and J by 4 bases, leaving 7 bases between them. The CDR3 covers 12 residues. Germline loops: CDR1 GTSNPN, CDR2 SVGIG (reference sequence). CDR3 coding DNA: TGTGCCTGGAGTGTCAGGGATTACGAGCAGTACTTC. Protein sequence: CAWSVRDYEQYF.

The chain uses TRBV19 and TRBJ1-4; 9 nucleotides align to TRBD1. The CDR3 extends over 15 amino acids. Germline CDR1 is LNHDA and CDR2 is SQIVND (reference sequence). With 4 bases clipped from V and 8 bases from J, the junction kept 8 bases outside the gene matches. CDR3 DNA: TGTGCCAGTAGTACAGGGACAGGGATCGGCGAAAAACTGTTTTTT. It translates to CASSTGTGIGEKLFF. Looking up the rest from reference TRBV19 and TRBJ1-4 gives the full variable domain: DGGITQSPKYLFRKEGQNVTLSCEQNLNHDAMYWYRQDPGQGLRLIYYSQIVNDFQKGDIAEGYSVSREKKESFPLTVTSAQKNPTAFYLCASSTGTGIGEKLFFGSGTQLSVL.

The chain recombines TRBV27 with TRBJ1-6; TRBD1 matches 10 bases. The V segment lost 6 bases and the J segment 5 bases; nucleotides outside the gene matches: 4. The CDR3 loop spans 15 amino acids. CDR1 is MNHEY and CDR2 is SMNVEV in the germline V gene (reference sequence). The CDR3: CASSRDRGHNSPLHF. CDR3 coding DNA: TGTGCCAGCAGCCGAGACAGGGGGCATAATTCACCCCTCCACTTT.

A note on this clone: Other DNA sequences in the same sample also yield this CDR3. V and J are TRBV29-1 and TRBJ2-5, with TRBD2 as a possible D gene (5 bases). Trimming stripped 7 bases from V and 5 bases from J, with 17 bases between. Germline CDR1 SQVTM, CDR2 ANQGSEA. CDR3 size: 13 residues. The CDR3 nucleotides are TGCAGCGGTGCCTTCCGGGATAGGGAGACCCAGTACTTC. Translated: CSGAFRDRETQYF.

This chain uses TRBV5-1 with TRBJ2-2, with TRBD1 as a possible D gene (6 bases). Trimming stripped 7 bases from V and 6 bases from J, with 16 bases between. In germline, CDR1 is SGHRS, CDR2 YFSETQ. The CDR3 has 14 amino acids. For the CDR3, the DNA is TGCGCCAGCTCTGACTTACAGGGCGCCGGGGAGCTGTTTTTT. Translation: CASSDLQGAGELFF.

V is TRBV11-2 and J is TRBJ1-2; D gene unclear. Trimming took 0 bases from V and 3 from J, leaving 11 bases between them. In germline, CDR1 is SGHAT, CDR2 FQNNGV. This CDR3 region has 15 residues. Here the CDR3 DNA reads TGTGCCAGCAGCTTAGATCGAGGCAAACACTATGGCTACACCTTC. Its translation: CASSLDRGKHYGYTF.

This chain uses TRBV27 with TRBJ2-1, with 8 positions matching TRBD2. This CDR3 comprises 16 residues. The germline gives CDR1 MNHEY, CDR2 SMNVEV (reference sequence). With 4 bases clipped from V and 6 bases from J, the junction kept 11 bases outside the gene matches. The CDR3 DNA sequence: TGTGCCAGCAGTTCGCAGTTAGCGGGAAACCCCAATGAGCAGTTCTTC. Translation gives CASSSQLAGNPNEQFF.

This chain connects TRBV19 to TRBJ2-2; D is uncertain. V was shortened by 7 bases and J by 7 bases, with 16 bases between the two germline ends. The CDR3 has 14 amino acids. In germline, CDR1 is LNHDA, CDR2 SQIVND (reference sequence). The DNA of the CDR3 is TGTGCCAGTAACGCGGTCCGGGTCAGCGGGGAGCTGTTTTTT. It encodes CASNAVRVSGELFF.

The V call is TRBV27, the J call TRBJ2-5; D is undetermined. Trimming took off 2 bases at V and 4 bases at J, with 11 bases between the two ends. CDR3 size: 14 residues. In germline, CDR1 is MNHEY, CDR2 SMNVEV (reference sequence). CDR3 DNA sequence: TGTGCCAGCAGTTTACGATCACGCGGAGAGACCCAGTACTTC. Translation: CASSLRSRGETQYF.

The table lists this clone with a count of one. The chain links TRBV18 to TRBJ1-5; possibly TRBD1 for D (5 bases). The germline V gene has CDR1 KGHSH and CDR2 LQKENI. The CDR3 length is 15 residues. V dropped 1 base and J dropped 10 bases, with 17 bases sitting between them. CDR3 DNA: TGTGCCAGCTCACCACGAGTAGGACACGGGGGACCCCAGCATTTT. Translating gives CASSPRVGHGGPQHF.

The rearrangement links TRBV15 to TRBJ1-4; 7 bases are shared with TRBD1. V lost 0 bases to trimming and J lost 7 bases; unmatched junction nucleotides: 2. Germline V gene lookup returns CDR1 LNHNV and CDR2 YYDKDF (reference sequence). The CDR3 is 14 residues long. The CDR3, as DNA: TGTGCCACCAGCAGAGACAGGGGGACTGAAAAACTGTTTTTT. Protein sequence: CATSRDRGTEKLFF.

CDR3 bases: TGTGCCAGCAGCCGGGAGTTTAGCAATCAGCCCCAGCATTTT. The encoded protein is CASSREFSNQPQHF. The V call is TRBV7-2, the J call TRBJ1-5, with unresolved D. CDR1 SGHTA and CDR2 FQGNSA come from the germline V gene. The CDR3 has 14 residues. Trimming took off 5 bases at V and 0 bases at J, with 8 bases between the two ends.

This chain joins TRBV27 and TRBJ1-2; D might be TRBD1 (6 bases). The CDR3 totals 17 residues. The germline V gene has CDR1 MNHEY and CDR2 SMNVEV (reference sequence). V shed 3 bases and J shed 4 bases, with 21 bases lying between them. The DNA of the CDR3 is TGTGCCAGCAGTTTGGTAGTGTCTTCGACAGGCATCTATGGCTACACCTTC. Translating it yields CASSLVVSSTGIYGYTF.

The rearrangement links TRBV5-8 to TRBJ1-2, with D possibly TRBD1 on 5 matching bases. CDR1 and CDR2 from the germline V gene are SGHTS and YDEGEE. The V gene lost 1 base and the J gene lost 4 bases, with 17 bases spanning the gap. This CDR3 region has 16 residues. The CDR3 spells CASSLRALTATYGYTF. In nucleotides, the CDR3 is TGTGCCAGCAGCTTGCGGGCCCTGACAGCCACCTATGGCTACACCTTC.

The CDR3, as DNA: TGTGCCAGCAGTGAACGGGGGCAGGGGGCCACCGGGGAGCTGTTTTTT. Its translation: CASSERGQGATGELFF. This chain joins TRBV2 and TRBJ2-2, with 8 positions matching TRBD1. This CDR3 comprises 16 residues. The germline gives CDR1 SNHLY, CDR2 FYNNEI. After removal of 2 bases from V and 4 bases from J, the junction contained 6 bases not matched to a gene.

The V gene is TRBV5-1, the J gene TRBJ2-3, with 14 bases identical to TRBD2. There are 19 residues in the CDR3. Germline trimming cut 0 bases from V and 5 bases from J; bases unmatched to any gene: 11. The V gene's germline CDR1 is SGHRS and CDR2 YFSETQ. The CDR3 here is CASSLADGTSGRYVDTQYF. The CDR3 nucleotides read TGCGCCAGCAGCTTGGCCGATGGGACTAGCGGGAGATACGTAGATACGCAGTATTTT. The full variable domain, in which reference TRBV5-1 and TRBJ2-3 provide the parts outside the CDR3, is KAGVTQTPRYLIKTRGQQVTLSCSPISGHRSVSWYQQTPGQGLQFLFEYFSETQRNKGNFPGRFSGRQFSNSRSEMNVSTLELGDSALYLCASSLADGTSGRYVDTQYFGPGTRLTVL.

The rearrangement links TRBV24-1 to TRBJ2-7; 7 bases map to TRBD1. The CDR3 consists of 14 residues. V dropped 6 bases and J dropped 3; count of bases not matched to a gene: 7. Germline assignment: CDR1 KGHDR and CDR2 SFDVKD. The CDR3 region has the DNA TGTGCCACCAGTCCCACCCGGGACAGCTACGAGCAGTACTTC. Encoded protein: CATSPTRDSYEQYF.

The rearrangement joins TRBV9 to TRBJ2-5, with 13 bases fitting TRBD2. CDR1 and CDR2 from the germline V gene are SGDLS and YYNGEE. V was clipped by 5 bases and J by 3 bases; unmatched bases: 10. The CDR3 loop spans 17 amino acids. The CDR3 is CASSESVGTSGEETQYF. In DNA form, the CDR3 reads TGTGCCAGCAGTGAATCTGTCGGGACTAGCGGGGAAGAGACCCAGTACTTC.

The chain links TRBV29-1 to TRBJ2-2; unclear D gene. The germline V gene encodes CDR1 SQVTM and CDR2 ANQGSEA. The CDR3 length is 12 residues. Trimming removed 3 bases from V and 1 base from J, with 3 bases in between. CDR3 in amino acids: CSVDLNTGELFF. For the CDR3, the DNA is TGCAGCGTTGACTTGAACACCGGGGAGCTGTTTTTT.

Here the CDR3 DNA reads TGTGCCATCAGTGGGAGTGGTAGTAATTCACCCCTCCACTTT. It codes for CAISGSGSNSPLHF. The chain uses TRBV10-3 and TRBJ1-6; D gene uncertain. The germline CDR1 and CDR2 sequences are ENHRY and SYGVKD. Trimming shortened V by 4 bases and J by 6 bases, and 10 bases separated the two germline ends. This CDR3 contains 14 residues.

The CDR3 DNA follows: TGTGCCAGCAGATCTACAGGGGGCGGTCTTGAAGCTTTCTTT. This sequence encodes CASRSTGGGLEAFF. V and J are TRBV28 and TRBJ1-1, with 9 positions matching TRBD1. The trim removed 6 bases at V and 7 bases at J, leaving 9 bases unmatched. The CDR3 covers 14 residues. Germline loops: CDR1 MDHEN, CDR2 SYDVKM.